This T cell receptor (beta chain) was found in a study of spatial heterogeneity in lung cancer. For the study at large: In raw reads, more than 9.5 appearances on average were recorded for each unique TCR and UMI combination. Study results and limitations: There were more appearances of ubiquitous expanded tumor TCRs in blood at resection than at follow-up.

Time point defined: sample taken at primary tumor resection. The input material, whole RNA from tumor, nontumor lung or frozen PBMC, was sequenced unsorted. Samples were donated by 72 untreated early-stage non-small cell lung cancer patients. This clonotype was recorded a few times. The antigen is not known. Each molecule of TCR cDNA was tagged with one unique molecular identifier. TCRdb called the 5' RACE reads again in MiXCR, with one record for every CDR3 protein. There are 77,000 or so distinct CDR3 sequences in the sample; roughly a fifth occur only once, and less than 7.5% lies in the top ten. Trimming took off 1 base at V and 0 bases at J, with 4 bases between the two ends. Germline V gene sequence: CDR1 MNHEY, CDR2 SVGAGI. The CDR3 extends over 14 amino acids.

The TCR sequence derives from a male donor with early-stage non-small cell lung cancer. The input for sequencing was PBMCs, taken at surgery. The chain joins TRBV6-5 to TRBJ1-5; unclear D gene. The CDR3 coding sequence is TGTGCCAGCAGTTACTTGGGTAGCAATCAGCCCCAGCATTTT. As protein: CASSYLGSNQPQHF.